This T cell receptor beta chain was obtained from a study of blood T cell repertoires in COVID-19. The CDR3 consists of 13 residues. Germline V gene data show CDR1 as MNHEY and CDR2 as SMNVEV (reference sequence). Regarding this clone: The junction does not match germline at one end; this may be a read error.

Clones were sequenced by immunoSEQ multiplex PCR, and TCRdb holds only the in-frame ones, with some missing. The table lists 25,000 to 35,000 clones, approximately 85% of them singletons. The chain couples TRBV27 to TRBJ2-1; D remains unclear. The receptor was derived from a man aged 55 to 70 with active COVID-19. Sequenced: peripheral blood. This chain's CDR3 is CASSISLYNEQFF. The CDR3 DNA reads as TGTGCCAGCAGTATATCACTATACAATGAGCAGTTCTTC.